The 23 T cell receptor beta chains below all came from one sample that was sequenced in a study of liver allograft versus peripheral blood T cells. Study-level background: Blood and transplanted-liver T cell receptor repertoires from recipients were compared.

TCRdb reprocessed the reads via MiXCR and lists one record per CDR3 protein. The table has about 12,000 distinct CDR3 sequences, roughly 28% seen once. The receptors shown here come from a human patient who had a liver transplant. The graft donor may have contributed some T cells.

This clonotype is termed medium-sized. The CDR3 sequence is CASSVTAGSGYTF. CDR3 in DNA: TGTGCCAGCAGCGTTACTGCGGGGTCTGGCTACACCTTC. The V and J genes are TRBV6-2 or TRBV6-3 and TRBJ1-2; no firm D call. The CDR3 sequence is 13 residues long. Deletions cut 6 bases from V and 7 bases from J, with 15 bases between. The germline V gene encodes CDR1 MNHEY and CDR2 SVGEGT.

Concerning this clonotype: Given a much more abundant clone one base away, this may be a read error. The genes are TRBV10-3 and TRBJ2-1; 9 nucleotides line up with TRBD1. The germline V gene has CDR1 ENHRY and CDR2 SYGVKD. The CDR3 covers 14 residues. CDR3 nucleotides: TGTGGCATCACAGGGGGCGGGAACTACAATGAGCAGTTCTTC. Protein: CGITGGGNYNEQFF.

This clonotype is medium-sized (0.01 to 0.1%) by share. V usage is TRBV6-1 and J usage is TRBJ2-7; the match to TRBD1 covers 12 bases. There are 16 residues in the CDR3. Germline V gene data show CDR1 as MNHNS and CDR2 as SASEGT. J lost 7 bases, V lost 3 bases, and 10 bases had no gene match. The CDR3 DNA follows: TGTGCCAGCAGTGACGTTACCGGGACAGGGGGCATGGAGCAGTACTTC. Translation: CASSDVTGTGGMEQYF.

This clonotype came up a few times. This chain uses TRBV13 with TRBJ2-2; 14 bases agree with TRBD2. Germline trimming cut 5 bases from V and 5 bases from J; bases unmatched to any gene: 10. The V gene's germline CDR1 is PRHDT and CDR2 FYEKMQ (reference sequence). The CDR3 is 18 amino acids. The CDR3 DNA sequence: TGTGCCAGCAGCCTCCCCGGGACTAGCGGGGGAAAGACCGGGGAGCTGTTTTTT. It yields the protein CASSLPGTSGGKTGELFF.

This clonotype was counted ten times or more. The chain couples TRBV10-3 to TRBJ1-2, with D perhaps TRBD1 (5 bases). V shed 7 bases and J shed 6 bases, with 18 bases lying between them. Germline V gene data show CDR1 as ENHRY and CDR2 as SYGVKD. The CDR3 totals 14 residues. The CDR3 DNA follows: TGTGCCATCACCCAACAGACAGAAACCAATGGCTACACCTTC. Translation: CAITQQTETNGYTF.

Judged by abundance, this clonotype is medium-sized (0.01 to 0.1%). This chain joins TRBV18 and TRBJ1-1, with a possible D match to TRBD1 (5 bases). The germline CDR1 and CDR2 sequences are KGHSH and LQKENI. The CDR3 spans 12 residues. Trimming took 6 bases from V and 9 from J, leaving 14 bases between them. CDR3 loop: CASSRGTDKAFF. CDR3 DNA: TGTGCCAGCTCCCGCGGGACCGACAAAGCTTTCTTT.

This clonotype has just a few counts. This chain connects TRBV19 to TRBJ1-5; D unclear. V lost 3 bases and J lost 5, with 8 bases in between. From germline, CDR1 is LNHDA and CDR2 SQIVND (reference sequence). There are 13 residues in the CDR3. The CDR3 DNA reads TGTGCCAGTAGTATTAGGGAAGATCAGCCCCAGCATTTT. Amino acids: CASSIREDQPQHF.

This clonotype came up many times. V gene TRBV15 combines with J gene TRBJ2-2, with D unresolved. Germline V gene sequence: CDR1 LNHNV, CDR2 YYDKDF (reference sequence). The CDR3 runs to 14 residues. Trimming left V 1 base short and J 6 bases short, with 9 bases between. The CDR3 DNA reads TGTGCCACCAGCAGAGTCGGAAAATCCGGGGAGCTGTTTTTT. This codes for CATSRVGKSGELFF.

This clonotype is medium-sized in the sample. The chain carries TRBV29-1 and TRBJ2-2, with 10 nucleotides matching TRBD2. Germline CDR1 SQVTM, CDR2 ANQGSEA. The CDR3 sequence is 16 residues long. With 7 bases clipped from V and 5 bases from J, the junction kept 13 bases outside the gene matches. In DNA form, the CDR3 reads TGCAGCGCCCTCCCTGGGAGCGGGGGGGGGACCGGGGAGCTGTTTTTT. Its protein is CSALPGSGGGTGELFF.

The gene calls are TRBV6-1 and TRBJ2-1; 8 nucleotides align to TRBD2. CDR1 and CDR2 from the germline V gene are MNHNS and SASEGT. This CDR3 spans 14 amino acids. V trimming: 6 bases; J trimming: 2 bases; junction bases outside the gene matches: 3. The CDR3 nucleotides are TGTGCCAGCAGCTTGACTAGCGCCTACAATGAGCAGTTCTTC. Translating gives CASSLTSAYNEQFF.

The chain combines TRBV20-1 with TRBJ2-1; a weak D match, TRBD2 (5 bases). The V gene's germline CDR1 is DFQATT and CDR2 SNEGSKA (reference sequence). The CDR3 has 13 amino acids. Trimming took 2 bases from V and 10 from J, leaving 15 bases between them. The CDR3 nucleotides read TGCAGTGCTAGAAGAGGGAGAATCAGGGAGCAGTTCTTC. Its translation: CSARRGRIREQFF.

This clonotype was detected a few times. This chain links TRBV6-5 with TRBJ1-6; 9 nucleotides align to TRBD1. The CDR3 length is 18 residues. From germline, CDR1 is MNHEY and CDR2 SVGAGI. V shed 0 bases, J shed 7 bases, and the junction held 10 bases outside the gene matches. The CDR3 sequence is CASSYSGPQGASNSPLHF. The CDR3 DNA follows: TGTGCCAGCAGTTACTCGGGTCCACAGGGGGCATCAAATTCACCCCTCCACTTT.

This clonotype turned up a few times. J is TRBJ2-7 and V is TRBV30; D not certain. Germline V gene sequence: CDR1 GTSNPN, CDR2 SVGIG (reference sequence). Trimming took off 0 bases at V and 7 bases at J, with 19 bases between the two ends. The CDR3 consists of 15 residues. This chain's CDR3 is CAWSVRGSLLGEQYF. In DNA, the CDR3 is TGTGCCTGGAGTGTACGCGGCAGCCTCTTGGGGGAGCAGTACTTC. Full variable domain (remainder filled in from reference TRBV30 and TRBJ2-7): SQTIHQWPATLVQPVGSPLSLECTVEGTSNPNLYWYRQAAGRGLQLLFYSVGIGQISSEVPQNLSASRPQDRQFILSSKKLLLSDSGFYLCAWSVRGSLLGEQYFGPGTRLTVT.

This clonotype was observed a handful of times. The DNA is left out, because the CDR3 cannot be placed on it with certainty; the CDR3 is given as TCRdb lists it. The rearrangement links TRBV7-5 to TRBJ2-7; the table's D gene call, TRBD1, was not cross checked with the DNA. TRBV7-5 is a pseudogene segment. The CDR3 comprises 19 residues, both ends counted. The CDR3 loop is CISVPHPWGGDRSSYEQYF.

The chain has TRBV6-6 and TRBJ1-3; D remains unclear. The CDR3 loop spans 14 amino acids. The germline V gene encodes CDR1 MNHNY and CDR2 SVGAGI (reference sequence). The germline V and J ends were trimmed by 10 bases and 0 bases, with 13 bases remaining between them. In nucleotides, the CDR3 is TGTGCCACCCGGTTTCCGGGCTCTGGAAACACCATATATTTT. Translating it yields CATRFPGSGNTIYF.

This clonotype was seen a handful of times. In DNA form, the CDR3 reads TGTGCCACCACGACCGGGACAGGGCTAGGCGAGCAGTACTTC. It is translated as CATTTGTGLGEQYF. This chain uses TRBV15 with TRBJ2-7, with 9 positions matching TRBD1. CDR1 and CDR2 from the germline V gene are LNHNV and YYDKDF (reference sequence). The CDR3 length is 14 residues. The junction had 10 bases not matched to a gene; V was cut back by 7 bases and J by 6 bases.

CDR3 DNA: TGCAGTGCCAGGGAAAGCAATCAGCCCCAGCATTTT. Translating it yields CSARESNQPQHF. The chain is built from TRBV20-1 and TRBJ1-5; D is possibly TRBD1 (5 bases). V was clipped by 6 bases and J by 1 base, with 7 bases between them. The CDR3 length is 12 residues. Germline V gene data show CDR1 as DFQATT and CDR2 as SNEGSKA (reference sequence).

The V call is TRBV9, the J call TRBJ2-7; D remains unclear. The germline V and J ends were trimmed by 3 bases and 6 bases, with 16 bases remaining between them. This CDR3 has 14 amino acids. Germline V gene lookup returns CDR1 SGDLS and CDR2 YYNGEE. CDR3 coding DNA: TGTGCCAGCAGCGGTACAGAGCCTGCTCGCGAGCAGTACTTC. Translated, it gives CASSGTEPAREQYF.

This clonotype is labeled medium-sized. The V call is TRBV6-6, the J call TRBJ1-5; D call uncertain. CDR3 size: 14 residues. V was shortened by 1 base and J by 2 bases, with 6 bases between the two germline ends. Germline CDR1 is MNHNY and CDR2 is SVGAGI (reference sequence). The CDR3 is CASSYLVGNQPQHF. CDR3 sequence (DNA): TGTGCCAGCAGTTACTTGGTTGGCAATCAGCCCCAGCATTTT.

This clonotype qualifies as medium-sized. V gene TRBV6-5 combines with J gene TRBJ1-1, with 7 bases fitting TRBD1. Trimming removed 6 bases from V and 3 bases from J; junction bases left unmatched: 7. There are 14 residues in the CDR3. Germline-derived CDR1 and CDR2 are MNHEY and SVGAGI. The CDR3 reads CASSRRGMDTEAFF. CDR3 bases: TGTGCCAGCAGCCGCAGGGGGATGGACACTGAAGCTTTCTTT.

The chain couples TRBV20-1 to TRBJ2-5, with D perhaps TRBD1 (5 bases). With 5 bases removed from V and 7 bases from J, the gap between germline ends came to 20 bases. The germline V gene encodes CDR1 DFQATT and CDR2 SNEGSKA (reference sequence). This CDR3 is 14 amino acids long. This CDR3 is CSARGTSRTGTQYF. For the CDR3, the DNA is TGCAGTGCTCGTGGAACCAGCAGAACAGGGACCCAGTACTTC.

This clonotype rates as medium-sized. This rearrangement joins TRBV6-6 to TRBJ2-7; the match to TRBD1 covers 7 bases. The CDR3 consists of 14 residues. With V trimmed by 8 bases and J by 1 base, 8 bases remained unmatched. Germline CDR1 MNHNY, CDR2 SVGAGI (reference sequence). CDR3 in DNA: TGTGCCAGCTGGGCCAGACAGGGATCCTACGAGCAGTACTTC. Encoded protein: CASWARQGSYEQYF.

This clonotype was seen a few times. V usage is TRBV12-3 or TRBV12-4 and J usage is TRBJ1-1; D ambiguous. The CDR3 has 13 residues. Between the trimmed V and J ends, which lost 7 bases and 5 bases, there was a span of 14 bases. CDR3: CASTLLGRTEAFF. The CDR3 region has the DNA TGTGCCAGCACCTTGTTAGGAAGGACTGAAGCTTTCTTT.